Listed here are 5 T cell receptor beta chains from one sample, sequenced in a study of cytomegalovirus exposure and HLA in healthy donors. PCR used 60 Vbeta primers and 13 Jbeta primers. Repertoires were generated with immunoSEQ multiplex PCR, while TCRdb's copy carries only in-frame clones and drops some. The sample lists approximately 180,000 clones; about three quarters were seen once. Sequencing used PBMCs. The origin of the receptors is a woman between 35 and 50 years old in good health and CMV-seronegative.

V and J are TRBV7-3 and TRBJ2-2; 8 nucleotides match TRBD2. V trimming: 1 base; J trimming: 7 bases; junction bases outside the gene matches: 8. CDR1 is SGHTA and CDR2 is FQGTGA in the germline V gene. The length of the CDR3 is 16 residues. CDR3: CASSLNPGRASGELFF. The CDR3 region has the DNA TGTGCCAGCAGCTTAAATCCCGGGAGGGCCAGCGGGGAGCTGTTTTTT.

The gene calls are TRBV6-5 and TRBJ2-2; 7 bases agree with TRBD1. The CDR3 has 15 residues. Germline CDR1 and CDR2: MNHEY and SVGAGI. The V segment lost 6 bases and the J segment 1 base; nucleotides outside the gene matches: 5. The CDR3 sequence: CASSRRDRNTGELFF. CDR3 bases: TGTGCCAGCAGCCGCCGGGACAGGAACACCGGGGAGCTGTTTTTT.

The V gene is TRBV1, the J gene TRBJ2-7; TRBD1 is taken as the D call from the table, unchecked against the DNA. TRBV1 is termed a pseudogene. This CDR3 contains 16 residues. CDR3 amino acids: CTSSQDNGQRTYEQYF. The CDR3, as DNA: TGCACCAGCAGCCAAGATAACGGACAGAGAACCTACGAGCAGTACTTC.

The chain couples TRBV4-1 to TRBJ1-5; D may be TRBD1 (5 bases). The V and J ends lost 0 bases and 5 bases respectively, with 14 bases between them. The CDR3 sequence is 16 residues long. The germline CDR1 and CDR2 sequences are MGHRA and YSYEKL. This CDR3 reads CASSQEGWRGDQPQHF. DNA of the CDR3: TGCGCCAGCAGCCAAGAGGGGTGGAGGGGAGATCAGCCCCAGCATTTT.

This chain uses TRBV19 with TRBJ2-3, with D tentatively TRBD2 (5 bases). This CDR3 has 15 amino acids. V was trimmed by 3 bases and J by 0 bases, leaving 10 bases between them. Germline V gene data show CDR1 as LNHDA and CDR2 as SQIVND (reference sequence). The CDR3 protein is CASSILGGSTDTQYF. The CDR3 coding sequence is TGTGCCAGTAGTATCCTTGGCGGGAGCACAGATACGCAGTATTTT.